These 6 T cell receptor beta chains share one sample of origin, sequenced in a study of monozygotic twins with inflammatory bowel disease. TCRdb reprocessed the 5' RACE reads, with one entry per CDR3 protein and no DNA. This sample's table has some 130,000 distinct CDR3 sequences. The sample comprised blood. Every receptor here comes from a human donor with ulcerative colitis or Crohn's disease, or a healthy co-twin of an affected twin (not recorded which).

This chain uses TRBV18 with TRBJ1-5; there is no DNA to check the TCRdb D call of TRBD1. In germline, CDR1 is KGHSH, CDR2 LQKENI. This CDR3 is built from 16 residues. CDR3 protein: CASSPSGTGGWEPQHF.

The chain is built from TRBV7-9 and TRBJ2-7; lacking DNA, the TRBD1 call made by TCRdb goes unchecked. The CDR3 loop spans 12 amino acids. Germline-derived CDR1 and CDR2 are SEHNR and FQNEAQ (reference sequence). CDR3 amino acids: CASSSPIHEQYF.

V usage is TRBV19 and J usage is TRBJ2-5. The CDR3 sequence is 15 residues long. Germline V lookup: CDR1 LNHDA, CDR2 SQIVND (reference sequence). The CDR3 protein is CASRDRSGSQETQYF.

The chain couples TRBV20-1 to TRBJ2-3; the TRBD2 assignment by TCRdb is unverifiable without DNA. The CDR3 is made up of 12 amino acids. Germline CDR1 is DFQATT and CDR2 is SNEGSKA (reference sequence). This CDR3 reads CSAVAGTETQYF.

The genes are TRBV29-1 and TRBJ2-6. The CDR3 length is 13 residues. Germline CDR1 reads SQVTM; CDR2 reads ANQGSEA. CDR3 loop: CSVAVAGANVLTF. Variable domain in full (rest from reference TRBV29-1 and TRBJ2-6): SAVISQKPSRDICQRGTSLTIQCQVDSQVTMMFWYRQQPGQSLTLIATANQGSEATYESGFVIDKFPISRPNLTFSTLTVSNMSPEDSSIYLCSVAVAGANVLTFGAGSRLTVL.

The rearrangement uses TRBV20-1 and TRBJ1-4; TCRdb proposes TRBD1, but this gene call is untestable without DNA. The CDR3 spans 13 residues. CDR1 DFQATT and CDR2 SNEGSKA come from the germline V gene (reference sequence). CDR3 protein: CSAATGADEKLFF.